The present T cell receptor beta chain was sequenced within a study of radiotherapy plus CTLA-4 blockade in lung cancer. For this clone: Its target is unknown.

The V gene's germline CDR1 is LNHDA and CDR2 SQIVND (reference sequence). This CDR3 comprises 15 residues. The germline V and J ends were trimmed by 4 bases and 0 bases, with 12 bases remaining between them. Overall study results and limits: Clones derived from tumor TCRs expanded in blood after radiotherapy plus ipilimumab.

Profiled with immunoSEQ multiplex PCR; TCRdb holds only in-frame clones, not every one. The sample shows about 49,000 clones, more than 75% of them seen only once. Participants had chemo-refractory metastatic non-small-cell lung cancer and were treated with focal radiation plus ipilimumab CTLA-4 blockade. The specimen was peripheral blood, collected from a patient treated with radiotherapy plus ipilimumab. The receptor's source is a human donor with non-small cell lung cancer whose response to radiotherapy plus ipilimumab could not be evaluated. The gene calls are TRBV19 and TRBJ2-5; D gene ambiguous. The DNA for the CDR3 is TGTGCCAGTAGTAACCATGACAAGTACCAAGAGACCCAGTACTTC. Amino acids: CASSNHDKYQETQYF.